The rows below give T cell receptor beta chains drawn from one sample of a study of T-cell reconstitution after alpha-beta-depleted transplantation in children. TCRdb redid the calling of the PCR reads with MiXCR, one entry per CDR3 protein. The sample yields about 980,000 distinct CDR3 sequences, about 26% seen once. Specimen: PBMCs, mostly from graft donor cells, collected 360 days after TCRalphabeta/CD19-depleted stem cell transplant. The receptor set was obtained from a boy in the first two years of life who had a stem cell transplant for SCID, so the T cells may come from the graft donor. The CDR3 runs from the conserved cysteine through the conserved F or W. D genes are given only for firm matches. Clone size is given for some rows only: seen once, a few or many times, or a class if the clone is expanded.

>.|few|TRBV10-3|14|TRBJ1-1
TGTGCCATCAGACAGGACACGGCGAACACTGAAGCTTTCTTT
CAIRQDTANTEAFF
>.|.|TRBV6-5|17|TRBJ2-3
TGTGCCAGCAGTTACGCGACCTTCCCTTTGGGCACAGATACGCAGTATTTT
CASSYATFPLGTDTQYF
>.|many|TRBV20-1|13|TRBJ1-1
TGCAGTGCTAGAGAGGACATGAACACTGAAGCTTTCTTT
CSAREDMNTEAFF
>.|.|TRBV7-9|15|TRBJ1-2
TGTGCCAGCAGCTTACTGGGTGAGAGGATCTATGGCTACACCTTC
CASSLLGERIYGYTF
>TRBD1|once|TRBV2|16|TRBJ1-5
TGTGCCAGCAGAGCAGGGGGAGGGGCAGGGAATCAGCCCCAGCATTTT
CASRAGGGAGNQPQHF
>.|once|TRBV5-1|13|TRBJ2-7
TGCGCCAGCAGCCAGCCTTCCTCCTACGAGCAGTACTTC
CASSQPSSYEQYF
>.|once|TRBV18|12|TRBJ2-3
TGTGCCAGCTCACCACAACCCTTAAGGCAGTATTTT
CASSPQPLRQYF
>.|.|TRBV10-3|15|TRBJ1-2
TGTGCCATCAGTGAGACTGGTCCAGGAGTGCACTCCTACACCTTC
CAISETGPGVHSYTF
>TRBD2|.|TRBV20-1|17|TRBJ2-5
TGCAGTGCCCCCCCTGGTAGCGGGGGGGCCGTTTCGGAGACCCAGTACTTC
CSAPPGSGGAVSETQYF
>TRBD1|.|TRBV27|13|TRBJ2-5
TGTGCCAGCAGGGAGGGACAGGGGGGGACCCAGTACTTC
CASREGQGGTQYF
>.|few|TRBV25-1|12|TRBJ1-1
TGTGCCAGCAGTGCCTCGGGAGGGGGAGCTTTCTTT
CASSASGGGAFF
>TRBD1|.|TRBV10-1|15|TRBJ2-1
TGCGCCAGCAGTGAGGGACAGGGGGCTTTGAATGAGCAGTTCTTC
CASSEGQGALNEQFF
>.|few|TRBV15|19|TRBJ2-7
TGTGCCACCAGCAGAGATCTAGGCCCCGGCGGGGCCCGGTCCTACGAGCAGTACTTC
CATSRDLGPGGARSYEQYF
>TRBD2|.|TRBV5-1|17|TRBJ2-2
TGCGCCAGCAGCCAACTGGCGGGGGGGCCGAACACCGGGGAGCTGTTTTTT
CASSQLAGGPNTGELFF
>.|few|TRBV10-3|12|TRBJ2-7
TGTGCCATCAGCCAGATTATAGGCGAGCAGTACTTC
CAISQIIGEQYF
>.|.|TRBV15|17|TRBJ1-4
TGTGCCACCAGCATTCTCTCGCCGACGGTAGATAATGAAAAACTGTTTTTT
CATSILSPTVDNEKLFF
>.|.|TRBV7-9|15|TRBJ2-3
TGTGCCAGCAGCTTTAGCTACACCAGGGGAGATACGCAGTATTTT
CASSFSYTRGDTQYF
>.|.|TRBV19|15|TRBJ1-1
TGTGCCAGTACCACCCGCGTCCCGGGGAACACTGAAGCTTTCTTT
CASTTRVPGNTEAFF
>.|few|TRBV10-2|13|TRBJ2-7
TGCGCCAGCAGTGATCCTCCTAACCAGGAGCAGTACTTC
CASSDPPNQEQYF
>TRBD1|many|TRBV9|18|TRBJ2-5
TGTGCCAGCAGCCTGGAGGGGACAGGGGGCCTTAGAAAGGAGACCCAGTACTTC
CASSLEGTGGLRKETQYF
>TRBD1|few|TRBV12-3/TRBV12-4|14|TRBJ2-7
TGTGCCAGCGGCCGACAGGGGACCCCCTACGAGCAGTACTTC
CASGRQGTPYEQYF
>.|.|TRBV29-1|16|TRBJ2-3
TGCAGCGTCAAACTACTGGGGGGGGCTAGCACAGATACGCAGTATTTT
CSVKLLGGASTDTQYF
>.|.|TRBV2|15|TRBJ1-1
TGTGCCAGCAGTGACGGGGTTGGTGTGAACACTGAAGCTTTCTTT
CASSDGVGVNTEAFF
>TRBD2|many|TRBV7-2|16|TRBJ2-3
TGTGCCAGCAGCTTAGTGGGGACTAGAGTTCAAGATACGCAGTATTTT
CASSLVGTRVQDTQYF
>.|few|TRBV29-1|13|TRBJ2-5
TGCAGCGTTGTAGGTCTATTCCAAGAGACCCAGTACTTC
CSVVGLFQETQYF